What follows describes a single TCR beta chain. These data originate in a study of blood T cell repertoires in COVID-19. Study-level information: Specimens from acute and convalescent COVID-19 originated in the United States, Italy and Spain. The analysed material was cDNA or gDNA that came from T cells, B-cell-depleted T cells, or PBMCs.

TCRdb keeps only in-frame clones here, not all; method: immunoSEQ multiplex PCR. The sample carries about 64,000 clones, 70% to 80% recorded once. The sequencing sample was made of peripheral blood. This TCR was recovered from an elderly man with acute or convalescent COVID-19.

The CDR3 region has the DNA TGTGCTAGTGCCCCCTCGGGAAGTGGATCCTATGGCTACACCTTC. This translates into CASAPSGSGSYGYTF. This rearrangement joins TRBV12-5 to TRBJ1-2; D remains ambiguous. The V gene lost 7 bases and the J gene lost 4 bases, with 19 bases spanning the gap. CDR1 LGHNT and CDR2 FRNRAP come from the germline V gene. The CDR3 extends over 15 amino acids.